This T cell receptor beta chain was documented in a study of shared clonotypes between healthy human individuals (TCRdb year 2020). Regarding the research as a whole: The cohort included a few men and two women between 18 and 49 years of age. Each donor's leukapheresis produced roughly between roughly 0.85 and 10 billion PBMCs. To increase sequencing depth and limit assay-specific biases, different laboratories used diverse techniques to prepare libraries and sequence TCR repertoires. The study deeply sequenced blood TCR repertoires of 5 or 6 healthy adults to estimate repertoire size and the extent of clonotype sharing between individuals. For each donor, CD4 naive and CD4 memory were each given three plates, CD8 naive was given two plates, and CD8 memory was given one plate. Beyond this particular receptor, the publication reports: Pairwise subsampling indicated that sequencing depth was expected to affect the degree of clonotype sharing among donors. Because the study included a small number of donors, the genetic and exposure-history diversity represented was limited. Sampling was restricted to blood, and TCR repertoires in tissue are likely to differ from TCR repertoires in blood. Incomplete sequencing was indicated by rarefaction of sorted-subset datasets, despite the large sequencing depth. Sharing across a handful of donors was observed for about 5% of naive CD4, under 4% of naive CD8, 2% to 2.5% of memory CD4, and around 0.44% of memory CD8 clonotypes. Larger estimated clonotype richness was generally found for naive subsets than for memory subsets. Compared with non-shared clonotypes, clonotypes shared by all four sorted-subset donors had higher generation probabilities.

CD8 naive samples were CD45RO-negative cells positively selected for CCR7, giving a CD45RA+CCR7+ population that excluded TemRA cells. The donors were healthy, HIV-negative adults with no recently reported acute infections or vaccinations. Every donor was a Caucasian adult residing in Nashville, Tennessee, USA. Blood was collected by leukapheresis, and PBMCs were isolated by Ficoll-Histopaque density gradient centrifugation and then cryopreserved in liquid nitrogen vapor phase. Purity and quantity of every magnetically sorted T cell population were checked by analytical flow cytometry. Genomic DNA was isolated from each sorted fraction and quantified by UV absorbance on a Nanodrop 2000c. Concerning this clone: Its specific antigen is unknown. Base qualities are not at hand, and no much larger clone is one base apart.

Between the V and J ends, shortened by 4 bases and 0 bases respectively, the junction contains 11 bases. The CDR3 has 14 amino acids, counting the end cysteine and phenylalanine. Only CDR3 DNA is held: 42 bases, read in frame from base 1. Reading the germline V gene gives CDR1 SQVTM and CDR2 ANQGSEA. Using the deep immunoSEQ assay, TCR CDR3 regions were amplified from genomic DNA by multiplex PCR. For each cell subset, the extracted genomic DNA was distributed evenly across all wells of several immunoSEQ 96-well plates, and each plate served as one replicate. Each replicate PCR for sorted subsets received around 210 ng genomic DNA, equal to tens of thousands of T cell genomes. Purified libraries were quantified with a Qubit 3.0 fluorometer, sized on a Bioanalyzer 2100, and re-quantified with the KAPA Library Quantification kit. Each immunoSEQ 96-well plate was sequenced on its own single-read 150-cycle Illumina NextSeq 550 flow cell. The original pipeline was this. Because only junctional sequences without quality scores were contained in the immunoSEQ output, filtering matching that applied to full-length reads could not be performed. Sequences were annotated with PyIR, a Python wrapper for IgBLAST v1.9, and V/J genes and CDR3 were assigned using IMGT germline references. Reads with weak V/J assignments (E-value above 1e-6), missing CDR3, stop codons, out-of-frame junctions, or ambiguous translated residues were removed. V3J clonotypes were defined as sequences sharing an identical inferred V gene, J gene, and CDR3 amino acid sequence. Percentage overlap between repertoires was computed as shared unique clonotypes divided by the size of the smaller repertoire. RTK rarefaction, the Chao1 estimator, and Recon v2.1 estimates of unobserved clonotypes were used to assess repertoire richness. Generation probabilities for all TCRbeta clonotypes obtained by the gDNA method from a handful of donors were computed using OLGA. Not all clones reach the TCRdb copy of this immuneACCESS table, which keeps in-frame sequences only. Checked studies attribute under half of the gap to unresolved V genes and leave the rest unexplained. V and J calls plus clone size are reproduced from that table; the DNA served to infer D and trimming. The sample has nearly 2 million clones on record, 85% to 95% of them singletons. Around 1.2% of the sample rests with the top ten.

This TCR was sampled from a man between 18 and 35 years old in good health. Sequencing was carried out using naive CD8+ T cells sorted from blood. Interpreted using the paper, the cell subset or site label stands for: CD45RA+CCR7+. The V and J segments used are TRBV29-1 and TRBJ2-3, with the D gene not confidently named. At the DNA level, the sequence is TGCAGCGTTGTACCACCTCCTAGCACAGATACGCAGTATTTT. It encodes CSVVPPPSTDTQYF.